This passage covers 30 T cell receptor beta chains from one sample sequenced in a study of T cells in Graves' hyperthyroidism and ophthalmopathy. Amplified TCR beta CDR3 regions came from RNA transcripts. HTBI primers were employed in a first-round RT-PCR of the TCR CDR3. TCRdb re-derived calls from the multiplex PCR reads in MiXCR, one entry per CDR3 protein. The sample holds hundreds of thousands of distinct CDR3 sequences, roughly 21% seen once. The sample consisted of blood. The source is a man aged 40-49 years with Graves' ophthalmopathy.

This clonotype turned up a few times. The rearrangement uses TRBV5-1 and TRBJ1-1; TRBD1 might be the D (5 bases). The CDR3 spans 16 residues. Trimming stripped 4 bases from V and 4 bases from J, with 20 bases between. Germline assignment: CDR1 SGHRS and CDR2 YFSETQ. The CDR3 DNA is TGCGCCAGCAGCCCAGGAATCCTTGGGGGATTCACTGAAGCTTTCTTT. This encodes CASSPGILGGFTEAFF.

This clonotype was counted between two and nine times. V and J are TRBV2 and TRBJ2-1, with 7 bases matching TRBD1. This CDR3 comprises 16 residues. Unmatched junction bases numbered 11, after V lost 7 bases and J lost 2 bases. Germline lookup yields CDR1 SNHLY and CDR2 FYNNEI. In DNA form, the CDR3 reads TGTGCCAGCAAAGATATTCAAGGGGGCACCTACAATGAGCAGTTCTTC. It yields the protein CASKDIQGGTYNEQFF.

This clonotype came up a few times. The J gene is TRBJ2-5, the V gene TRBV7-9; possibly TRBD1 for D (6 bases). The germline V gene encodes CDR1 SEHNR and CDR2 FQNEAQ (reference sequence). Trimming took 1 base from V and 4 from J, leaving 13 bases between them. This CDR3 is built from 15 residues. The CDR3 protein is CASSLGVDSRETQYF. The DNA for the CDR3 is TGTGCCAGCAGCTTAGGGGTGGACAGTCGAGAGACCCAGTACTTC.

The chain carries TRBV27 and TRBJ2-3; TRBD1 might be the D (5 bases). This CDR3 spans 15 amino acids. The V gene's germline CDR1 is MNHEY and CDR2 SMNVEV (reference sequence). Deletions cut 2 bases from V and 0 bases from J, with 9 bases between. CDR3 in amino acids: CASSLRTTSTDTQYF. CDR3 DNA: TGTGCCAGCAGTTTAAGGACAACTAGCACAGATACGCAGTATTTT.

The CDR3 coding sequence is TGTGCCAGCAGCCAAGATCTTGGGACAGGGCTCGGCTACACCTTC. Translation gives CASSQDLGTGLGYTF. The V gene is TRBV4-2, the J gene TRBJ1-2, with TRBD1 matching 9 bases. The V gene's germline CDR1 is LGHNA and CDR2 YNFKEQ. Trimming cost V 0 bases and J 8 bases; bases outside gene matches: 7. The CDR3 runs to 15 residues.

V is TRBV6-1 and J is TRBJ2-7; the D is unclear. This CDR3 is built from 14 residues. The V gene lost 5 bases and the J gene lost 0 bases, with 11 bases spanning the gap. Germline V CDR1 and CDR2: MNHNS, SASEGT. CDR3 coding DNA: TGTGCCAGCAGTTATTCTAAGCGCTCCTACGAGCAGTACTTC. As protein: CASSYSKRSYEQYF.

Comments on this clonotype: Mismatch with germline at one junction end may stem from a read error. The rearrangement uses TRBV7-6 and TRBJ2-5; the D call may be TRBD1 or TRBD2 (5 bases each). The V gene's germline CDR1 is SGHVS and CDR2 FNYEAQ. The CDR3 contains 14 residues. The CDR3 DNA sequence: TGTGCCAGCAGCGGTGGGGGATGGGACGAGATCCAGTACTTC. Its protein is CASSGGGWDEIQYF.

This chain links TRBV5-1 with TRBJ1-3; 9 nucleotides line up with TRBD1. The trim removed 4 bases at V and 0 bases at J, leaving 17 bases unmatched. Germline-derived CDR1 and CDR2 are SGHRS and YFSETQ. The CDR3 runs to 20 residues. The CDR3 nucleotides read TGCGCCAGCAGCGATTACCCCGGGACAGGGCATTTCAGCTCTGGAAACACCATATATTTT. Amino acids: CASSDYPGTGHFSSGNTIYF. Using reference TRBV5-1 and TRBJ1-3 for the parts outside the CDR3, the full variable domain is KAGVTQTPRYLIKTRGQQVTLSCSPISGHRSVSWYQQTPGQGLQFLFEYFSETQRNKGNFPGRFSGRQFSNSRSEMNVSTLELGDSALYLCASSDYPGTGHFSSGNTIYFGEGSWLTVV.

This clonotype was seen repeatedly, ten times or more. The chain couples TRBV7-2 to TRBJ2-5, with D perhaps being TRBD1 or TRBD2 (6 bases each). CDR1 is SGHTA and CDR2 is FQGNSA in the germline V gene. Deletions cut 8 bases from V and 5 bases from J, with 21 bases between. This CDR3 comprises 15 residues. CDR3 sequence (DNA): TGTGCCAGCGCCGTCGGTTGGGGGGCGTTGGAGACCCAGTACTTC. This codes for CASAVGWGALETQYF.

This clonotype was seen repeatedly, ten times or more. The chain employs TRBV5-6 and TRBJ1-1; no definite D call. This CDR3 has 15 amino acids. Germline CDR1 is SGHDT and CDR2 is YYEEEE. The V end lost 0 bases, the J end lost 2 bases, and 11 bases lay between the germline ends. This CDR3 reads CASSLDAKLNTEAFF. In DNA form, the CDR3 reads TGTGCCAGCAGCTTGGATGCGAAACTTAACACTGAAGCTTTCTTT.

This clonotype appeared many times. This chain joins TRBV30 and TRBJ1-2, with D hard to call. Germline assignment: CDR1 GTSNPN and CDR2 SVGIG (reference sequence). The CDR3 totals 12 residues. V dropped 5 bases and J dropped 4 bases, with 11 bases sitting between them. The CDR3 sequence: CAWDRDLYGYTF. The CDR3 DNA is TGTGCCTGGGACCGCGACCTCTATGGCTACACCTTC.

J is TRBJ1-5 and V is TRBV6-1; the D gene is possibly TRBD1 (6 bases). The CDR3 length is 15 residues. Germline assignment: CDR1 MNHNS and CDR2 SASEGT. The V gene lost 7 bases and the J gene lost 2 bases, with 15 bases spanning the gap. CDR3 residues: CASTGAARGNQPQHF. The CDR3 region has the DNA TGTGCCAGCACGGGGGCTGCTAGGGGCAATCAGCCCCAGCATTTT.

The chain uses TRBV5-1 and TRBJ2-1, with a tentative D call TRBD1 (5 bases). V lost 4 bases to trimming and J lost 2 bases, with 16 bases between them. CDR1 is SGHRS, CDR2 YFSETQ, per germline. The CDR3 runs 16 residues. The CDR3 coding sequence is TGCGCCAGCAGCCTTGACAGTGTTGGGGCCTACAATGAGCAGTTCTTC. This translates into CASSLDSVGAYNEQFF.

In DNA, the CDR3 is TGTGCCAGCAGCAAATTTAGCGGGGCACGCCGAAGCGAGGCCCAGTACTTC. Protein: CASSKFSGARRSEAQYF. This chain links TRBV5-8 with TRBJ2-5; 8 nucleotides match TRBD2. Germline V gives CDR1 SGHTS, CDR2 YDEGEE. The CDR3 totals 17 residues. J lost 9 bases, V lost 4 bases, and 20 bases had no gene match.

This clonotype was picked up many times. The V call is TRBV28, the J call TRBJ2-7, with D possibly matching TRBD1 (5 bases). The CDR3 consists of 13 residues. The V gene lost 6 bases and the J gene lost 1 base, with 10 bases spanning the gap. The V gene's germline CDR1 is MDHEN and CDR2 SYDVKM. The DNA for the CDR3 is TGTGCCAGCAGAATTGACAGTTCCTACGAGCAGTACTTC. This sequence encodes CASRIDSSYEQYF.

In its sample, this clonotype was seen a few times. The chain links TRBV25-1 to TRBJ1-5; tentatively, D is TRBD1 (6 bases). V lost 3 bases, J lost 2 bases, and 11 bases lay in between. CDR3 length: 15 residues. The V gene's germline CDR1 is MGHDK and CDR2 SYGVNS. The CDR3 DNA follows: TGTGCCAGCAGTGAGATTAGACAGGGCAATCAGCCCCAGCATTTT. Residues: CASSEIRQGNQPQHF.

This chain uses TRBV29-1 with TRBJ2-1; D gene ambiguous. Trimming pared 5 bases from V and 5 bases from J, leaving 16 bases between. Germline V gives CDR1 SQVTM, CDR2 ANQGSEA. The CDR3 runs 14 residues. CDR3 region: CSVPPSSFNNEQFF. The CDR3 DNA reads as TGCAGCGTTCCCCCATCCTCATTTAACAATGAGCAGTTCTTC.

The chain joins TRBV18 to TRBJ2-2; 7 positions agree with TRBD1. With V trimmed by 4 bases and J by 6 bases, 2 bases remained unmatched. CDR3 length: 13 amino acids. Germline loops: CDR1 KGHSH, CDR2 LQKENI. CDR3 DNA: TGTGCCAGCTCACATGGACAGGCCGGGGAGCTGTTTTTT. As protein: CASSHGQAGELFF.

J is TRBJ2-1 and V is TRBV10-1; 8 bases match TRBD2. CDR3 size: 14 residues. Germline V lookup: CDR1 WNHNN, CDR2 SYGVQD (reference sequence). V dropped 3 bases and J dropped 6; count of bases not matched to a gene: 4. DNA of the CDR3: TGCGCCAGCAGTGATCCGGGGGGGAGCAATGAGCAGTTCTTC. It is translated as CASSDPGGSNEQFF.

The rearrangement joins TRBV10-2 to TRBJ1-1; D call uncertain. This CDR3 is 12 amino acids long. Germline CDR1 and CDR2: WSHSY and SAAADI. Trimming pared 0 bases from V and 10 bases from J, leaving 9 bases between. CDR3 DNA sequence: TGCGCCAGCAGTGAGTCGTACCTCGGAGCTTTCTTT. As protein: CASSESYLGAFF.

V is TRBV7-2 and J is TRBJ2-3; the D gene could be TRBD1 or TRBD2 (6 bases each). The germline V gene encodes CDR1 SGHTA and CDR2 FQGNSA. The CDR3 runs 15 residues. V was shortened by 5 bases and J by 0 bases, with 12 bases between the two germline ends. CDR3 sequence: CASSTGRPSTDTQYF. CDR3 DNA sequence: TGTGCCAGCAGCACAGGGAGGCCTAGCACAGATACGCAGTATTTT. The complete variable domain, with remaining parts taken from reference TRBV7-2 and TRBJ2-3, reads GAGVSQSPSNKVTEKGKDVELRCDPISGHTALYWYRQSLGQGLEFLIYFQGNSAPDKSGLPSDRFSAERTGGSVSTLTIQRTQQEDSAVYLCASSTGRPSTDTQYFGPGTRLTVL.

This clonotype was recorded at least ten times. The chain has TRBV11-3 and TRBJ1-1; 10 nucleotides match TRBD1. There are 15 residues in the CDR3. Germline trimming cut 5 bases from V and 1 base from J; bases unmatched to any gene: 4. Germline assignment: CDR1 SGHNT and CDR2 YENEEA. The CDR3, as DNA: TGTGCCAGCAGCATGGGACAGGGGCCGAACACTGAAGCTTTCTTT. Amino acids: CASSMGQGPNTEAFF.

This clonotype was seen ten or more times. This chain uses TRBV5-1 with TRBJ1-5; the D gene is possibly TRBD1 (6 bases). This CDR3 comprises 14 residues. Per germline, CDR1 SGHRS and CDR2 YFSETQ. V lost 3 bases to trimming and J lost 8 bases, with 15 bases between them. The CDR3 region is CASSYTTGSEPQHF. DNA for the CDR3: TGCGCCAGCAGCTATACGACAGGCTCGGAGCCCCAGCATTTT. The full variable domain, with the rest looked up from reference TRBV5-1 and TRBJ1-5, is KAGVTQTPRYLIKTRGQQVTLSCSPISGHRSVSWYQQTPGQGLQFLFEYFSETQRNKGNFPGRFSGRQFSNSRSEMNVSTLELGDSALYLCASSYTTGSEPQHFGDGTRLSIL.

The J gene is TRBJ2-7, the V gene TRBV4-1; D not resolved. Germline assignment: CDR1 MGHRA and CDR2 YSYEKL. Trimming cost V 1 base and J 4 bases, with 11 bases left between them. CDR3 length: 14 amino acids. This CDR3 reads CASSQGVVGYEQYF. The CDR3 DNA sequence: TGCGCCAGCAGCCAAGGGGTGGTGGGTTACGAGCAGTACTTC.

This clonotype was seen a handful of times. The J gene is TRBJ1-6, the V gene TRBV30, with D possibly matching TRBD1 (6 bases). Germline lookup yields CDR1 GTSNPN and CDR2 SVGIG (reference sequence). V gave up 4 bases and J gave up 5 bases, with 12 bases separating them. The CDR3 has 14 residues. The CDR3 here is CAWKRDNNNSPLHF. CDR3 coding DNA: TGTGCCTGGAAACGGGACAATAATAATTCACCCCTCCACTTT.

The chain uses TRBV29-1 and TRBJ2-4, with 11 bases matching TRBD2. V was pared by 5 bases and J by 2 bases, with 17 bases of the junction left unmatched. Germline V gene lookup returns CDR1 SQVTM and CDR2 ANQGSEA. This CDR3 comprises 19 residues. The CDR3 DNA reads TGCAGCGTTCGAGGTGGGGATAGCGGGAGGGTTGAACCCAAAAACATTCAGTACTTC. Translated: CSVRGGDSGRVEPKNIQYF.

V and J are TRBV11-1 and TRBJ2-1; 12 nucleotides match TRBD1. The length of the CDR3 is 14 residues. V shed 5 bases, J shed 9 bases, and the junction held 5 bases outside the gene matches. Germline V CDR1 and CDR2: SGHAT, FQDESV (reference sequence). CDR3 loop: CASSVGQGASEQFF. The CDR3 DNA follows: TGTGCCAGCAGCGTGGGACAGGGGGCAAGTGAGCAGTTCTTC.

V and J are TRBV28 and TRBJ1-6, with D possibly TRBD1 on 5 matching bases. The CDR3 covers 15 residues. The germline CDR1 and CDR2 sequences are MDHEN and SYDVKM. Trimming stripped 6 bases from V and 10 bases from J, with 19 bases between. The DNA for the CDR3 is TGTGCCAGCAGACGGGGAAGCAGGGATGGATCACCCCTCCACTTT. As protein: CASRRGSRDGSPLHF.

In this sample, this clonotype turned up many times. CDR3 sequence reads: CASSYGLAGAGGELFF. CDR3 nucleotide sequence: TGTGCCAGCAGTTACGGACTAGCGGGAGCGGGCGGGGAGCTGTTTTTT. V and J are TRBV2 and TRBJ2-2; 13 bases agree with TRBD2. V dropped 5 bases and J dropped 7; count of bases not matched to a gene: 7. The germline gives CDR1 SNHLY, CDR2 FYNNEI. CDR3 length: 16 amino acids.

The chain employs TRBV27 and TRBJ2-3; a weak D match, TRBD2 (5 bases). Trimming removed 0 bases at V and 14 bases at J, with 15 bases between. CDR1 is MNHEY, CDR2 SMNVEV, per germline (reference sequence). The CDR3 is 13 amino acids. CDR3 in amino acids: CASSLSPSLSRYF. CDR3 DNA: TGTGCCAGCAGTTTATCGCCTAGCCTAAGCCGGTATTTT.